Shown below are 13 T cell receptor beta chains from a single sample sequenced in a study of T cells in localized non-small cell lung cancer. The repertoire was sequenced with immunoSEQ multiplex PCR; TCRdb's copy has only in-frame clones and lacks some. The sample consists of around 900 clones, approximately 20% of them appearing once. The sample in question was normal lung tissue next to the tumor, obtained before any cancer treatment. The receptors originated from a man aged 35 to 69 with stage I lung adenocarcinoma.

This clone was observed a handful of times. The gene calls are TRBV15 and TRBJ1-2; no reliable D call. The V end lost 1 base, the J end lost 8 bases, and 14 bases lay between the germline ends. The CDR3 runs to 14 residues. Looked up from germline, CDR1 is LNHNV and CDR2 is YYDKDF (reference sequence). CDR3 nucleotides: TGTGCCACCAGCAGAGGGAGTGCGGAGGGCGGCTACACCTTC. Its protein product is CATSRGSAEGGYTF.

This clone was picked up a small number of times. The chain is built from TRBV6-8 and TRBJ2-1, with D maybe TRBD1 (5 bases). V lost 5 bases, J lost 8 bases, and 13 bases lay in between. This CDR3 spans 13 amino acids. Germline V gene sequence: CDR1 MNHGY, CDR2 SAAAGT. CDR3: CASSDPWGHEQFF. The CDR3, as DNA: TGTGCCAGCAGTGACCCTTGGGGCCATGAGCAGTTCTTC.

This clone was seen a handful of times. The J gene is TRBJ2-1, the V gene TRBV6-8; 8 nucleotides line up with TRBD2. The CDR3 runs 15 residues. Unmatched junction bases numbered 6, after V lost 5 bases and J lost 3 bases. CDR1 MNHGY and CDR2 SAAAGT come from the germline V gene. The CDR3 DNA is TGTGCCAGCAGTGATCGTAGCGGGGACTACAATGAGCAGTTCTTC. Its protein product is CASSDRSGDYNEQFF.

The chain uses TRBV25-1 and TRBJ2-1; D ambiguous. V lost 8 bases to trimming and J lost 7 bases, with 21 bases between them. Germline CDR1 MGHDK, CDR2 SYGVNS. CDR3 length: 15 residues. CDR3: CASCPGLPEDNEQFF. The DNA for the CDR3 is TGTGCCAGCTGTCCGGGCCTACCAGAAGATAATGAGCAGTTCTTC. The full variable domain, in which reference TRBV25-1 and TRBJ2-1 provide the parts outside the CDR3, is EADIYQTPRYLVIGTGKKITLECSQTMGHDKMYWYQQDPGMELHLIHYSYGVNSTEKGDLSSESTVSRIRTEHFPLTLESARPSHTSQYLCASCPGLPEDNEQFFGPGTRLTVL.

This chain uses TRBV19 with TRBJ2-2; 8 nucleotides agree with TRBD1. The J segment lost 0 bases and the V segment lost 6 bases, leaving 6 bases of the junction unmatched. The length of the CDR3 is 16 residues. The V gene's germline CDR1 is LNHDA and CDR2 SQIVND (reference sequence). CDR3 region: CASSLRDRTNTGELFF. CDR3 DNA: TGTGCCAGTAGCCTAAGGGACAGGACGAACACCGGGGAGCTGTTTTTT.

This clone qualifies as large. CDR3 in DNA: TGTGCCAGCAGCTTGCGGGAGTGGAGAACAGATACGCAGTATTTT. It specifies CASSLREWRTDTQYF. The chain joins TRBV11-3 to TRBJ2-3; TRBD2 matches 7 bases. This CDR3 region has 15 residues. The ends lost 3 bases at V and 3 bases at J; junction bases unmatched: 6. Germline CDR1 and CDR2: SGHNT and YENEEA.

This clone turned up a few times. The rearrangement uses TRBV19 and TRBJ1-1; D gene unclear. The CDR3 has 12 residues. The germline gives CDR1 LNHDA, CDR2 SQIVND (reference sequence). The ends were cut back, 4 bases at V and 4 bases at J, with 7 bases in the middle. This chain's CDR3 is CASSTRGTEAFF. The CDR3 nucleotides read TGTGCCAGTAGTACCAGAGGCACTGAAGCTTTCTTT.

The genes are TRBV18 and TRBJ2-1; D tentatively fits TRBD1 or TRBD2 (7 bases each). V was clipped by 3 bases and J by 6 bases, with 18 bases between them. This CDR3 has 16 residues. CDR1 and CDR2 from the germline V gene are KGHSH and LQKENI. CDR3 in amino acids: CASSPPRQGGGNEQFF. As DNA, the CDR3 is TGTGCCAGCTCACCTCCCAGACAGGGAGGGGGCAATGAGCAGTTCTTC.

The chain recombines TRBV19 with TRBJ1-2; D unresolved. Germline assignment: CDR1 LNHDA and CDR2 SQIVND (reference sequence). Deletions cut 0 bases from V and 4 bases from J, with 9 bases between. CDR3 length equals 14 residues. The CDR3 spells CASSIETHIYGYTF. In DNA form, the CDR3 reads TGTGCCAGTAGTATAGAGACCCACATCTATGGCTACACCTTC.

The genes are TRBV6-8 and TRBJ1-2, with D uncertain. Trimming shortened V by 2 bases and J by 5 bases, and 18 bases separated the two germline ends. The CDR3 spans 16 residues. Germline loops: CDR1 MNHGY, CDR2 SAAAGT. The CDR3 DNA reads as TGTGCCAGCAGTTACGGGTTCGACTTTCGAGGGTATGGCTACACCTTC. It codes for CASSYGFDFRGYGYTF.

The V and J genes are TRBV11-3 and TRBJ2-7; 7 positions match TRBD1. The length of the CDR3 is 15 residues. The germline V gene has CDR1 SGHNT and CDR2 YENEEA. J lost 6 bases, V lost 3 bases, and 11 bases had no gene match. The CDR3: CASSLDNRGNSEQYF. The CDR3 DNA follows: TGTGCCAGCAGCTTGGATAACAGGGGCAATTCCGAGCAGTACTTC.

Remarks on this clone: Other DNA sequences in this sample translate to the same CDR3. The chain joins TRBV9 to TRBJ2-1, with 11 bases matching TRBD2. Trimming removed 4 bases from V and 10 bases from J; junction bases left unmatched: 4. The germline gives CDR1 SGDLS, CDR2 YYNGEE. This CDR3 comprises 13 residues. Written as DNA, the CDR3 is TGTGCCAGCAGCCCGACTAGCGGGGCGGAGCAGTTCTTC. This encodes CASSPTSGAEQFF.

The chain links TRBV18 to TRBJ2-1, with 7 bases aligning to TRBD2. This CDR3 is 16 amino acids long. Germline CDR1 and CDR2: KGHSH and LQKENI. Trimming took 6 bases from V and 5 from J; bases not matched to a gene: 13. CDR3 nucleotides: TGTGCCAGCTCCGAGGTACGGCCTAGCGGAAACAATGAGCAGTTCTTC. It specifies CASSEVRPSGNNEQFF.